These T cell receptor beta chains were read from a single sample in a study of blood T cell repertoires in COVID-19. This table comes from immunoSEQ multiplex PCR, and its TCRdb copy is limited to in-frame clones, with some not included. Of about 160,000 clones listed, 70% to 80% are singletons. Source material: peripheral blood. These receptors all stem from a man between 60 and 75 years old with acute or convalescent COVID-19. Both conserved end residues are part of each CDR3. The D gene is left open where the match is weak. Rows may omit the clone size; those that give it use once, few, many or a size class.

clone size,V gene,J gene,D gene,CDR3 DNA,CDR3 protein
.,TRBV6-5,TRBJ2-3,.,TGTGCCAGCAGTCCTGGGGCGGATACGCAGTATTTT,CASSPGADTQYF
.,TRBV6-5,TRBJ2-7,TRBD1,TGTGCCAGCAGTTTGGGGACAGTGAGCGAGCAGTACTTC,CASSLGTVSEQYF
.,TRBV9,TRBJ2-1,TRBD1,TGTGCCAGCAGCGATACGGGACAGGGGGAGGGGGAGCAGTTCTTC,CASSDTGQGEGEQFF
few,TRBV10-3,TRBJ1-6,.,TGTGCCATCAGTCAGGACAGTGTGAATTCACCCCTCCACTTT,CAISQDSVNSPLHF
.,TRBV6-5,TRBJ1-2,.,TGTGCCAGCAGTTACTCGATTACCGCAGACTATGGCTACACCTTC,CASSYSITADYGYTF
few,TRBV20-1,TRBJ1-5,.,TGCAGTGCTAGTCACGGAGCCGCCAATCAGCCCCAGCATTTT,CSASHGAANQPQHF
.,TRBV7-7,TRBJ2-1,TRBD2,TGTGCTAGCAGCCCAGCGGGAGGTATGGAGCAGTTCTTC,CASSPAGGMEQFF
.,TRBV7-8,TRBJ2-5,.,TGTGCCAGCAGCTTAAACACCCAAGAGACCCAGTACTTC,CASSLNTQETQYF
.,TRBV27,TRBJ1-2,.,TGTGCCAGCAGTTTATCGGGGACGACTAGGGGCTACACCTTC,CASSLSGTTRGYTF
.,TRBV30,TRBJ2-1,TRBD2,TGTGCCTGGAGTATGACTAGCGGGGGCACCTACAATGAGCAGTTCTTC,CAWSMTSGGTYNEQFF
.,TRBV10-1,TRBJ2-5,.,TGCGCCAGCAGTCCAGGCCGGGAGACCCAGTACTTC,CASSPGRETQYF
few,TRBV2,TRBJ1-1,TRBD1,TGTGCCAGGAGGGGACAGACTGAAGCTTTCTTT,CARRGQTEAFF
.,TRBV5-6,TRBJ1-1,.,TGTGCCAGCAGCTCGGGAGACACTGAAGCTTTCTTT,CASSSGDTEAFF
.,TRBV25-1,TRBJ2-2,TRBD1,TGTGCCAGCAGTGAATTGGTAGGGGGCTCCGGGGAGCTGTTTTTT,CASSELVGGSGELFF
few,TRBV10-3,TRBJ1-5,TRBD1,TGTGCCATCAGTGAGTCGGGGACAGGGGTCAATCAGCCCCAGCATTTT,CAISESGTGVNQPQHF
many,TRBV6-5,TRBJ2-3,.,TGTGCCAGCAGTTACGGGAGGGGGGCTACAGATACGCAGTATTTT,CASSYGRGATDTQYF
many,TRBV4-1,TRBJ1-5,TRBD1,TGCGCCAGCAGCCGGAGTCCGGGACAGGGGGCCGGGAATCAGCCCCAGCATTTT,CASSRSPGQGAGNQPQHF
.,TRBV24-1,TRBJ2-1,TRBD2,TGTGCCACCAGTGATTTATCGGGAGGGGACCCCTACAATGAGCAGTTCTTC,CATSDLSGGDPYNEQFF
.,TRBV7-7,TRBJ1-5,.,TGTGCCAGCGATAGGGATCAGGGGTGGAAGGGCAATCAGCCCCAGCATTTT,CASDRDQGWKGNQPQHF
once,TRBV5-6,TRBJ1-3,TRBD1,TGTGCCAGCAGCTTTGGGACAGCCTCTGGAAACACCATATATTTT,CASSFGTASGNTIYF
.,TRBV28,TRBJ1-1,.,TGTGCCAGCAGTTCCCCCGTTGCGGGGAGCGGTAAGGACACTGAAGCTTTCTTT,CASSSPVAGSGKDTEAFF
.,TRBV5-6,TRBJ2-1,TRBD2,TGTGCCAGCAGCTTGATTGGCGGGGGGGCAAATGAGCAGTTCTTC,CASSLIGGGANEQFF
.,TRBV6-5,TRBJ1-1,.,TGTGCCAGCAGTTACTCGACAGGAGGATCTTACACTGAAGCTTTCTTT,CASSYSTGGSYTEAFF
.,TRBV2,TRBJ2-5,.,TGTGCCAGCAGCGTACAGGATCCGACCCAGTACTTC,CASSVQDPTQYF
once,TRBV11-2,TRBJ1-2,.,TGTGCCAGCAGCCCAAGTGCAGGGATCCTTAACTATGGCTACACCTTC,CASSPSAGILNYGYTF
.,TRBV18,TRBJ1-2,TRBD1,TGTGCCAGCTCACCCGTCAGGGGGACGGGCTACACCTTC,CASSPVRGTGYTF
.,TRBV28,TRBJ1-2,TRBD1,TGTGCCAGCAGTTCACTTACAGGGGGAACAGGCGCTGGCTACACCTTC,CASSSLTGGTGAGYTF
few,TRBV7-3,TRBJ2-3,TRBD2,TGTGCCAGCAGCTTAACTCCTAGCGGGGGGCTCACAGATACGCAGTATTTT,CASSLTPSGGLTDTQYF
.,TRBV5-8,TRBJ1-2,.,TGTGCCAGCAGCCAACCGACATCCAACTATGGCTACACCTTC,CASSQPTSNYGYTF
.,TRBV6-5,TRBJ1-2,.,TGTGCCACCGATACAGGGTCTAACTATGGCTACACCTTC,CATDTGSNYGYTF
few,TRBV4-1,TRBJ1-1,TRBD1,TGCGCCAGCAGTCTATTGGACAGGGACACTGAAGCTTTCTTT,CASSLLDRDTEAFF
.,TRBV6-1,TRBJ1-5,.,TGTGCCAGCAGTGAGTTCAGTCAGCCCCAGCATTTT,CASSEFSQPQHF
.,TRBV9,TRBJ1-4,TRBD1,TGTGCCAGCAGCGCCATCGGACAGGGCGGTGAAAAACTGTTTTTT,CASSAIGQGGEKLFF
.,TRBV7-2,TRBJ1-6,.,TGTGCCAGCAGCCCTCACAGGGTCAATTCACCCCTCCACTTT,CASSPHRVNSPLHF
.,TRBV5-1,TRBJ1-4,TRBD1,TGCGCCAGCAGCTTCGCGACAGGGGCGGAAAAACTGTTTTTT,CASSFATGAEKLFF
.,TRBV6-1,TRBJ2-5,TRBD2,TGTGCCAGCAGTGAAACCCTAGCGGGGGGCCCAGGGACCCAGTACTTC,CASSETLAGGPGTQYF
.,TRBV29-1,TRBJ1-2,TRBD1,TGCAGCGTTCCGACAGGGGGAGCTGGGGTGTATGGCTACACCTTC,CSVPTGGAGVYGYTF
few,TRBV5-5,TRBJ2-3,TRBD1,TGTGCCAGCAGCTTGGGAGGGGGCGGCACAGATACGCAGTATTTT,CASSLGGGGTDTQYF
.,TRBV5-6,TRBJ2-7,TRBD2,TGTGCCAGCAGCTACGGGGGGGGCGAGCAGTACTTC,CASSYGGGEQYF
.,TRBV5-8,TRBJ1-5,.,TGTGCCAGCAGCTTGAGGGCCGGGACAAACCCCAATCAGCCCCAGCATTTT,CASSLRAGTNPNQPQHF
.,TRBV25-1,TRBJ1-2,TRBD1,TGTGCCAGCAGATCCGACAGGGGGCTGAGCTACACCTTC,CASRSDRGLSYTF
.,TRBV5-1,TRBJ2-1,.,TGCGCCAGCAGCTTCTCCACGGGCAATGAGCAGTTCTTC,CASSFSTGNEQFF